These T cell receptor beta chains were read from a single sample in a study of OX40 agonist ivuxolimab in advanced cancers. Profiling relied on immunoSEQ multiplex PCR, and the TCRdb table lists in-frame clones only, not all of them. The data contain fewer than 60,000 clones, more than 75% of them singletons. Sequenced here: CD4+ or CD8+ T cells sorted from blood, sampled in a trial of the OX40 agonist ivuxolimab. All receptors come from an adult with an advanced solid tumor such as melanoma, head and neck, liver or kidney cancer. CDR3s include the opening cysteine and the closing phenylalanine or tryptophan. The D gene is left open where the match is weak. Part of the rows lack a size; the others show once, few, many or a class for expanded clones.

d_call clone_size j_call v_call cdr3_nt cdr3_aa
TRBD2 . TRBJ2-5 TRBV7-9 TGTGCCAGCAGCTTAGCGACGCCTAGCGGGAGTCGAGAGACCCAGTACTTC CASSLATPSGSRETQYF
TRBD1 . TRBJ2-2 TRBV5-4 TGTGCCAGCAGCCGGGACAGGGGGAACACCGGGGAGCTGTTTTTT CASSRDRGNTGELFF
. once TRBJ2-1 TRBV27 TGTGCCAGCAGTTCCCCCGGGGGCGTGGGGGACTACAATGAGCAGTTCTTC CASSSPGGVGDYNEQFF
. . TRBJ1-3 TRBV9 TGTGCCAGCAGCGTAGGGGGGAACTTTGGAAACACCATATATTTT CASSVGGNFGNTIYF
. . TRBJ2-5 TRBV7-8 TGTGCCAGCAGCCTCAGGACGGCAGGGGAGACCCAGTACTTC CASSLRTAGETQYF
. . TRBJ1-1 TRBV2 TGTGCCAGCAGAAGGGGGAACACTGAAGCTTTCTTT CASRRGNTEAFF
. . TRBJ1-4 TRBV7-2 TGTGCCAGCAGCCCCAGAGGGAGGGCGGATGAAAAACTGTTTTTT CASSPRGRADEKLFF
TRBD1 . TRBJ2-1 TRBV7-2 TGTGCCAGCAGCCCGAGACAGGGGTGGACCCCTTTCTTC CASSPRQGWTPFF
. . TRBJ1-5 TRBV28 TGTGCCAGCAGCCTGGGGGGGGTCGGGAGCAATCAGCCCCAGCATTTT CASSLGGVGSNQPQHF
TRBD1 . TRBJ1-1 TRBV15 TGTGCCACCAGCAGGGTCGACAGGGGGCCGACTGAAGCTTTCTTT CATSRVDRGPTEAFF
. medium-sized TRBJ1-2 TRBV5-1 TGCGCCAGCAGCGAGGGGGTGGGTGCCTATGGCTACACCTTC CASSEGVGAYGYTF
TRBD2 . TRBJ2-1 TRBV11-2 TGTGCCAGCAGAGAGCGGGGGGGGTCCCGTGAGCAGTTCTTC CASRERGGSREQFF
. once TRBJ2-6 TRBV28 TGTGCCAGCAGCCGGTCGGGGTCTGGGGCCAACGTCCTGACTTTC CASSRSGSGANVLTF
. . TRBJ2-7 TRBV7-8 TGTGCCAGCAGCTTGTTCGGACAGCAAAACTACGAGCAGTGCTTC CASSLFGQQNYEQCF
. . TRBJ1-5 TRBV28 TGTGCCAGCAGTCAGGGTTTGGGCAATCAGCCCCAGCATTTT CASSQGLGNQPQHF
TRBD2 once TRBJ2-3 TRBV5-4 TGTGCCAGCAGCCGACAGCGGGGGGAGGCCCGACGGGATACGCAGTATTTT CASSRQRGEARRDTQYF
. . TRBJ2-3 TRBV5-6 TGTGCCAGCAGCGAACCGGGCCCCTTACACGGGAATACGCAGTATTTT CASSEPGPLHGNTQYF
TRBD1 once TRBJ1-5 TRBV7-9 TGTGCCAGCAGCGCAACGACAGGGGCCAATCAGCCCCAGCATTTT CASSATTGANQPQHF
. . TRBJ2-2 TRBV5-4 TGTGCCAGCAGCTTGGACAGCGCGAACACCGGGGAGCTGTTTTTT CASSLDSANTGELFF
. . TRBJ1-4 TRBV6-4 TGTGCCGGCTGCCCCGGACAGTCTAATGAAAAACTGTTTTTT CAGCPGQSNEKLFF
TRBD1 . TRBJ1-1 TRBV18 TGTGCCAGCTCACAAGGGACAGGGGGAGACACTGAAGCTTTCTTT CASSQGTGGDTEAFF
. . TRBJ1-3 TRBV7-6 TGTGCCAGCAGCTTAGTGGGCCAAAACACCATATATTTT CASSLVGQNTIYF
. . TRBJ2-2 TRBV11-3 TGTGCCAGCAGCTTAGTAGAGGTCGGGGAGCTGTTTTTT CASSLVEVGELFF
TRBD2 . TRBJ2-1 TRBV5-1 TGCGCCAGCAGCAGGAGACTAGCGGGACTGTACAATGAGCAGTTCTTC CASSRRLAGLYNEQFF
. . TRBJ2-5 TRBV28 TGTGCCAGCAGTTTACCACCTATAGAAGAGACCCAGTACTTC CASSLPPIEETQYF
. . TRBJ1-1 TRBV6-5 TGTGCCAGCGAGGGGCCGAACACTGAAGCTTTCTTT CASEGPNTEAFF
. . TRBJ1-2 TRBV6-6 TGTGCCAGCAGTCGCGAACAAGGTGCTGGCTACACCTTC CASSREQGAGYTF
TRBD1 once TRBJ2-6 TRBV7-9 TGTGCCAGCAGCTTTAGGGCCGGACAGGCGATCTCTGGGGCCAACGTCCTGACTTTC CASSFRAGQAISGANVLTF
. . TRBJ1-2 TRBV4-3 TGCGCCAGCAGCCAAGATCTCCCCTCAGGGGCCTATGGCTACACCTTC CASSQDLPSGAYGYTF
. . TRBJ1-5 TRBV6-1 TGTGCCAGCAGTGAATCGGTCGGGCAGCGTAGCAATCAGCCCCAGCATTTT CASSESVGQRSNQPQHF
. . TRBJ2-2 TRBV7-9 TGTGCCAGCAGCGGTAGCGCGAGGAACACCGGGGAGCTGTTTTTT CASSGSARNTGELFF
. . TRBJ2-5 TRBV29-1 TGCAGCGTTGAAGACGTGGGAGGTGGAGAGACCCAGTACTTC CSVEDVGGGETQYF
. . TRBJ2-6 TRBV11-2 TGTGCCAGCAGCTTCAGGGTTGGAAGCTCTGGGGCCAACGTCCTGACTTTC CASSFRVGSSGANVLTF
. . TRBJ2-4 TRBV19 TGTGCCAGTAGTCTCGGAAGGCGCGACATTCAGTACTTC CASSLGRRDIQYF
TRBD2 . TRBJ2-3 TRBV29-1 TGCAGCGCCAAGGGCCCTCGGACTAGCGAGTACACAGATACGCAGTATTTT CSAKGPRTSEYTDTQYF
. . TRBJ1-3 TRBV5-6 TGTGCCAGCAGCTTGAACGGGGTGGGAAACACCATATATTTT CASSLNGVGNTIYF
. . TRBJ1-5 TRBV2 TGTGCCAGCAGTAAGGGTGGCCAGGCACCCCAGCATTTT CASSKGGQAPQHF
TRBD1 . TRBJ1-5 TRBV9 TGTGCCAGCAGCCCCCCGGGCGGGACAGGGCCCCGAAAAAGTGGCAATCAGCCCCAGCATTTT CASSPPGGTGPRKSGNQPQHF
. few TRBJ2-5 TRBV2 TGTGCCAGGGGGTCGGGCTTCGAGACCCAGTACTTC CARGSGFETQYF
TRBD2 . TRBJ2-7 TRBV27 TGTGCCAGCAGGGGCGGGGGGAGGTCCTACGAGCAGTACTTC CASRGGGRSYEQYF
. . TRBJ2-2 TRBV9 TGTGCCAGCAGCGGGAGGGAACAGGGGAGTGGGACCGGGGAGCTGTTTTTT CASSGREQGSGTGELFF
TRBD1 . TRBJ2-5 TRBV5-4 TGTGCCAGCAGCCCGGACGACAGGGTAGCCCAGTACTTC CASSPDDRVAQYF
TRBD1 . TRBJ1-2 TRBV28 TGTGCCAGCAGCCTCCCGGGGGGACAGGGAAGAGGTGGCTACACCTTC CASSLPGGQGRGGYTF
. . TRBJ2-7 TRBV10-3 TGTGCCATAATGAGGGAACGCGAGCAGTACTTC CAIMREREQYF
. . TRBJ1-2 TRBV6-5 TGTGCCAGCAGTTACGGCGGCCAAGGGGGCTACACCTTC CASSYGGQGGYTF
. . TRBJ1-5 TRBV5-1 TGCGCCAGCAGCTTGGACGGTGGCAATCAGCCCCAGCATTTT CASSLDGGNQPQHF
. . TRBJ1-1 TRBV5-4 TGTGCCAGCAGCCCAGTTCGGACCCAGGACACTGAAGCTTTCTTT CASSPVRTQDTEAFF
. few TRBJ1-2 TRBV28 TGTGCCAGCAGTTTGGACAGATATGGCTACACCTTC CASSLDRYGYTF
. . TRBJ2-1 TRBV18 TGTGCCAGCTCACCCGGACAAGACAATGAGCAGTTCTTC CASSPGQDNEQFF
. . TRBJ1-1 TRBV11-2 TGTGCCAGCAGCTTAGGAGTGTGGGAGCAAGGTACTGAAGCTTTCTTT CASSLGVWEQGTEAFF
. . TRBJ2-5 TRBV6-6 TGTGCCGGCAGTCAACAGGGCGGGGAGACCCAGTACTTC CAGSQQGGETQYF
. once TRBJ2-7 TRBV7-6 TGTGCCAGCAGCGGGCGGGTAGAGGACGAGCAGTACTTC CASSGRVEDEQYF
. . TRBJ1-5 TRBV7-8 TGTGCCAGCAGCTTAAGAGAAAGGGCAGGCAGCAATCAGCCCCAGCATTTT CASSLRERAGSNQPQHF
TRBD2 . TRBJ2-1 TRBV18 TGTGCCAGCTCACCAGGACTAGCGGGAGTCCATGAGCAGTTCTTC CASSPGLAGVHEQFF
. . TRBJ1-4 TRBV5-5 TGTGCCAGCAGCTTGACGGGGGCGCGGGATGAAAAACTGTTTTTT CASSLTGARDEKLFF
. . TRBJ2-2 TRBV4-3 TGCGCCAGCAGCCAAGCGGGGTTGGGAACCGGGGAGCTGTTTTTT CASSQAGLGTGELFF